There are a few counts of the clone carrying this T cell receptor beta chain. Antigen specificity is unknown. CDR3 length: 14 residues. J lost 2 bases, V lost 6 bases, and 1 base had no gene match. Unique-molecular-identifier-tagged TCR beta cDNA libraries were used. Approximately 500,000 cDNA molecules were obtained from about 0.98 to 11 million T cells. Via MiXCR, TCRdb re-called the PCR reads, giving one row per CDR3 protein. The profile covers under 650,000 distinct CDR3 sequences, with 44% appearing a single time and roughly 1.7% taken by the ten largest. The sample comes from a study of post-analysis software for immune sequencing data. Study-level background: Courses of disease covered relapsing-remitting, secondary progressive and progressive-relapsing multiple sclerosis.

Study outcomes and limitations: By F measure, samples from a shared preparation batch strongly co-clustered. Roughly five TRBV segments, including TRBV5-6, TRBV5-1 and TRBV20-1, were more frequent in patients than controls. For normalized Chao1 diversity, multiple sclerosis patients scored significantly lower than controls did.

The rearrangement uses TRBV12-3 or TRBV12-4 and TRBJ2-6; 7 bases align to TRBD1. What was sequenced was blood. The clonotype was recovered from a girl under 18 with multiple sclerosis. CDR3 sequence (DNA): TGTGCCAGCAGCCAGGGGGCTGGGGCCAACGTCCTGACTTTC. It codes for CASSQGAGANVLTF.